This TCR beta chain was found in a study of identical twins. Findings and caveats of the study: Models predicted too little out-of-frame TCR alpha sharing in monozygotic twins. Surplus twin overlap in beta out-of-frame sequences was less pronounced. Conclusions rested on cross-sectional statistics rather than following the same donors.

TCRdb used MiXCR to reprocess the 5' RACE reads, holding one entry per CDR3 protein. The sample holds 220,000 or so distinct CDR3 sequences, about 7% seen once. Many counts were recorded for this clonotype. Its specificity is unknown. CDR1 and CDR2 from the germline V gene are SEHNR and FQNEAQ (reference sequence). V lost 11 bases and J 5 bases, leaving 23 bases between the germline ends. CDR3 size: 15 residues. These data also featured in a second study, about yellow fever vaccine responses in identical twins. From that report: Twins showed a vaccine T cell response that reportedly seemed partly convergent, partly personalized.

Sample: memory (CD45RO+) T cells sorted from blood. V and J are TRBV7-9 and TRBJ2-3; weak D call: TRBD1 (5 bases). This TCR came from a woman under 30 in good health. The chain's CDR3 is CAYLGPNTFRDTQYF. CDR3 nucleotide sequence: TGTGCCTACCTGGGGCCGAATACCTTCCGAGATACGCAGTATTTT.